The 10 T cell receptor beta chains presented below share a single source sample, sequenced in a study of T cell clonotyping in hematopoietic cell transplantation (dated by TCRdb to the early 2020s). Library preparation used the immunoSEQ multiplex PCR assay. In its TCRdb copy, this immuneACCESS table keeps in-frame sequences only and misses some clones. Where compared with another copy, unresolved V genes explain less than half of these, and the others have no known cause. The sample records 15,000 to 20,000 clones, over 90% of which are singletons. The ten biggest clones cover around 5% of the sample. The sequencing sample was made of peripheral blood mononuclear cells. These receptor sequences come from a man between 40 and 49 years old in good health. Some clones in this sample may be carry-over from other donors' samples.

This chain joins TRBV19 and TRBJ1-1; D not certain. Per the germline V gene, CDR1 is LNHDA and CDR2 is SQIVND (reference sequence). The CDR3 runs to 14 residues. V lost 3 bases and J 2 bases, leaving 10 bases between the germline ends. The CDR3 nucleotides read TGTGCCAGTAGTATTGATGGGCCTAACACTGAAGCTTTCTTT. Protein sequence: CASSIDGPNTEAFF. Using reference TRBV19 and TRBJ1-1 for the parts outside the CDR3, the full variable domain is DGGITQSPKYLFRKEGQNVTLSCEQNLNHDAMYWYRQDPGQGLRLIYYSQIVNDFQKGDIAEGYSVSREKKESFPLTVTSAQKNPTAFYLCASSIDGPNTEAFFGQGTRLTVV.

This clone was detected only once. V gene TRBV4-3 combines with J gene TRBJ2-6, with D possibly TRBD1 on 5 matching bases. The germline V gene encodes CDR1 LGHNA and CDR2 YSLEER. The CDR3 spans 17 residues. Trimming took 0 bases from V and 1 from J, leaving 10 bases between them. The CDR3 reads CASSQDGSGSGANVLTF. CDR3 in DNA: TGCGCCAGCAGCCAAGACGGGTCAGGGTCTGGGGCCAACGTCCTGACTTTC.

This chain links TRBV9 with TRBJ2-1; D is unresolved. Trimming took 0 bases from V and 7 from J, leaving 14 bases between them. CDR3 length: 15 residues. Germline assignment: CDR1 SGDLS and CDR2 YYNGEE. CDR3: CASSVAPSFGNEQFF. The DNA for the CDR3 is TGTGCCAGCAGCGTAGCTCCATCTTTCGGGAATGAGCAGTTCTTC.

The genes are TRBV5-1 and TRBJ1-1; D perhaps matches TRBD1 (5 bases). The V and J ends lost 9 bases and 4 bases respectively, with 19 bases between them. This CDR3 spans 14 amino acids. Per germline, CDR1 SGHRS and CDR2 YFSETQ. The CDR3 sequence is CATSAQGGGTEAFF. The CDR3 DNA is TGCGCCACCTCGGCCCAGGGTGGGGGCACTGAAGCTTTCTTT.

V is TRBV28 and J is TRBJ1-3; D is undetermined. The CDR3 extends over 14 amino acids. V lost 2 bases to trimming and J lost 1 base, with 6 bases between them. Germline assignment: CDR1 MDHEN and CDR2 SYDVKM. The CDR3 region has the DNA TGTGCCAGCAGTTTAGGAGGGTCTGGAAACACCATATATTTT. This gives the protein CASSLGGSGNTIYF.

This chain links TRBV5-4 with TRBJ2-3; 10 bases fit TRBD2. After removal of 2 bases from V and 2 bases from J, the junction contained 5 bases not matched to a gene. In germline, CDR1 is SGHNT, CDR2 YYREEE (reference sequence). This CDR3 contains 16 residues. CDR3 loop: CASSFDSGGPTDTQYF. CDR3 DNA sequence: TGTGCCAGCAGCTTTGATAGCGGGGGGCCCACAGATACGCAGTATTTT.

The rearrangement links TRBV30 to TRBJ2-7, with D perhaps TRBD2 (7 bases). V gave up 2 bases and J gave up 4 bases, with 18 bases separating them. The length of the CDR3 is 15 residues. The germline gives CDR1 GTSNPN, CDR2 SVGIG (reference sequence). The CDR3, as DNA: TGTGCCTGGAGTCTCTCTCTGGGGGGGCTGTACGAGCAGTACTTC. Encoded protein: CAWSLSLGGLYEQYF.

This sequence joins TRBV19 and TRBJ2-5; D gene uncertain. V was trimmed by 3 bases and J by 5 bases, leaving 16 bases between them. CDR3 length equals 15 residues. In germline, CDR1 is LNHDA, CDR2 SQIVND (reference sequence). DNA of the CDR3: TGTGCCAGTAGTATCAGATCGGACCGCGAGGAGACCCAGTACTTC. Translation gives CASSIRSDREETQYF.

This sequence joins TRBV4-3 and TRBJ1-3; maybe TRBD1 (5 bases). In germline, CDR1 is LGHNA, CDR2 YSLEER. V lost 1 base and J lost 4, with 11 bases in between. The CDR3 is 15 amino acids. The CDR3 protein is CASSQGDGSGNTIYF. In DNA form, the CDR3 reads TGCGCCAGCAGCCAAGGGGACGGTTCCGGAAACACCATATATTTT.

This chain links TRBV7-2 with TRBJ1-2; no reliable D call. CDR1 and CDR2 (germline): SGHTA, FQGNSA. The V end was cut by 5 bases, the J end by 5 bases, with 18 bases between. This CDR3 contains 15 residues. This chain's CDR3 is CASSGDVGESYGYTF. The DNA for the CDR3 is TGTGCCAGCAGCGGAGATGTGGGCGAAAGTTATGGCTACACCTTC.